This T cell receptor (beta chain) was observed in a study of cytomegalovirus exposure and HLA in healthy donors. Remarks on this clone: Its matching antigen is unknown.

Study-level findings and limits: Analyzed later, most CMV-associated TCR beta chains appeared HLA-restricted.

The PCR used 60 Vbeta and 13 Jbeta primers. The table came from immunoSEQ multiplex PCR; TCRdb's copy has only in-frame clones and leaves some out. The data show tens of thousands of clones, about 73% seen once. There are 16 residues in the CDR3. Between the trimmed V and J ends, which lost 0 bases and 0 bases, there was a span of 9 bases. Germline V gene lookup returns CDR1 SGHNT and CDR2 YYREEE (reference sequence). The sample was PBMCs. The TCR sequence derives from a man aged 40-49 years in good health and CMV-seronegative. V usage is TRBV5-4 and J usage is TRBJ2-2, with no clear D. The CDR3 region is CASSLGSPANTGELFF. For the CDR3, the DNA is TGTGCCAGCAGCTTGGGGAGTCCCGCGAACACCGGGGAGCTGTTTTTT.